This TCR beta chain originates from a study of blood T cell repertoires in COVID-19. About the study: Material from acute and convalescent COVID-19 was sourced from the United States, Italy and Spain.

Clones were read by immunoSEQ multiplex PCR, and TCRdb kept only the in-frame ones, dropping some. Here the sample spans 280,000 or so clones, around 85% being singletons. J lost 16 bases, V lost 5 bases, and 9 bases had no gene match. CDR3 length equals 12 residues. Everyone who took part was roughly 18 to 89 years old, and they came from about 25 US areas. Cohort assignment relied on participant-reported clinical history. Donors in Cohort 3 who had recovered were those with two negative PCRs, healthcare professional clearance, or resolution of their symptoms. This chain joins TRBV12-3 or TRBV12-4 and TRBJ1-5; 9 bases fit TRBD1. The sequence derives from a woman in her forties or fifties who had recovered from COVID-19. The specimen sequenced was PBMCs or T cells enriched from blood (not recorded which). Written as DNA, the CDR3 is TGTGCCAGCAGTCCACCACAGGGGGCTGTACATTTT. It specifies CASSPPQGAVHF.